This T cell receptor beta chain was found in a study of CD8+CD57+ T cells in acquired aplastic anemia. CDR3 size: 13 residues. Per the germline V gene, CDR1 is SGHKS and CDR2 is YYEKEE (reference sequence). V was clipped by 4 bases and J by 7 bases; unmatched bases: 5. CDR3 and TCR beta VDJ profiling relied on genomic DNA as the template. TCRdb analysed the reads with MiXCR anew, one entry per CDR3 protein. Of 130,000 or so distinct CDR3 sequences listed, 41% are singletons. This clonotype was counted many times. The chain couples TRBV5-5 to TRBJ2-7, with TRBD1 matching over 10 bases. The TCR comes from a human donor in good health, serving as a control. Sample: sorted CD4+, CD8+, or CD8+CD57+ T cells (not recorded which) from PBMCs. The CDR3 reads CASSLGQGREQYF. DNA of the CDR3: TGTGCCAGCAGCCTGGGACAGGGGCGAGAGCAGTACTTC.